Listed below are T cell receptor beta chains from one sample, sequenced in a study of blood T cell repertoires in COVID-19. TCRdb's table, derived via immunoSEQ multiplex PCR, lists solely in-frame clones and lacks some. The table shows about 110,000 clones, with about 85% occurring only once. Source material: peripheral blood. The receptor source for this set is a woman aged 55-70 years with COVID-19, enrolled during active disease. Both conserved end residues are part of each CDR3. D genes are given only for firm matches. Rows give clone size only sometimes, using once, few, many, or a class for an expanded clone.

cdr3_aa: CAIRGDRGTDTQYF; cdr3_nt: TGTGCCATCAGGGGGGACAGGGGTACAGATACGCAGTATTTT; clone_size: .; v_call: TRBV10-3; cdr3_length: 14; d_call: TRBD1; j_call: TRBJ2-3
cdr3_aa: CASSQGAGIGYGYTF; cdr3_nt: TGTGCCAGCAGCCAAGGAGCCGGGATCGGCTATGGCTACACCTTC; clone_size: once; v_call: TRBV3-1/TRBV3-2; cdr3_length: 15; d_call: .; j_call: TRBJ1-2
cdr3_aa: CASSAGNEQETQYF; cdr3_nt: TGCGCCAGCAGTGCAGGGAACGAGCAAGAGACCCAGTACTTC; clone_size: few; v_call: TRBV5-1; cdr3_length: 14; d_call: .; j_call: TRBJ2-5
cdr3_aa: CASSQFGQGNQPQHF; cdr3_nt: TGTGCCAGCAGCCAATTTGGACAGGGAAATCAGCCCCAGCATTTT; clone_size: few; v_call: TRBV4-2; cdr3_length: 15; d_call: TRBD1; j_call: TRBJ1-5
cdr3_aa: CAWNTGEDTEAFF; cdr3_nt: TGTGCCTGGAATACAGGGGAGGACACTGAAGCTTTCTTT; clone_size: .; v_call: TRBV30; cdr3_length: 13; d_call: TRBD1; j_call: TRBJ1-1
cdr3_aa: CATSKEMETQYF; cdr3_nt: TGTGCCACCAGCAAGGAGATGGAGACCCAGTACTTC; clone_size: .; v_call: TRBV15; cdr3_length: 12; d_call: .; j_call: TRBJ2-5
cdr3_aa: CASSPGTGEFYEQYF; cdr3_nt: TGTGCCAGCTCACCCGGGACAGGGGAGTTCTACGAGCAGTACTTC; clone_size: .; v_call: TRBV18; cdr3_length: 15; d_call: TRBD1; j_call: TRBJ2-7
cdr3_aa: CASSQEGVGLQHF; cdr3_nt: TGTGCCAGCAGCCAAGAGGGAGTAGGACTGCAGCATTTT; clone_size: once; v_call: TRBV3-1/TRBV3-2; cdr3_length: 13; d_call: .; j_call: TRBJ1-5
cdr3_aa: CASSQGMVADNNYGYTF; cdr3_nt: TGTGCCAGCAGCCAAGGGATGGTGGCAGACAATAACTATGGCTACACCTTC; clone_size: .; v_call: TRBV4-2; cdr3_length: 17; d_call: .; j_call: TRBJ1-2
cdr3_aa: CASSRRELGYGYTF; cdr3_nt: TGTGCCAGCAGCCGCCGGGAGTTAGGGTATGGCTACACCTTC; clone_size: .; v_call: TRBV7-9; cdr3_length: 14; d_call: .; j_call: TRBJ1-2
cdr3_aa: CASRAELNQPQHF; cdr3_nt: TGTGCCAGCAGGGCGGAACTGAATCAGCCCCAGCATTTT; clone_size: few; v_call: TRBV2; cdr3_length: 13; d_call: .; j_call: TRBJ1-5
cdr3_aa: CASSVISGHLYF; cdr3_nt: TGTGCCAGCAGCGTTATATCAGGTCACCTGTACTTC; clone_size: .; v_call: TRBV9; cdr3_length: 12; d_call: .; j_call: TRBJ2-5
cdr3_aa: CASLGQAGYGYTF; cdr3_nt: TGCGCCAGCCTAGGACAGGCCGGCTATGGCTACACCTTC; clone_size: .; v_call: TRBV5-1; cdr3_length: 13; d_call: TRBD1; j_call: TRBJ1-2
cdr3_aa: CASSYSTQETQYF; cdr3_nt: TGTGCCAGCAGTTACTCGACTCAAGAGACCCAGTACTTC; clone_size: few; v_call: TRBV6-6; cdr3_length: 13; d_call: .; j_call: TRBJ2-5
cdr3_aa: CAIPVGTPNTGELFF; cdr3_nt: TGTGCCATCCCGGTGGGGACACCGAACACCGGGGAGCTGTTTTTT; clone_size: .; v_call: TRBV10-3; cdr3_length: 15; d_call: .; j_call: TRBJ2-2
cdr3_aa: CASSGLVRGGATDTQYF; cdr3_nt: TGTGCCAGTAGTGGCTTGGTGCGGGGGGGAGCCACAGATACGCAGTATTTT; clone_size: .; v_call: TRBV19; cdr3_length: 17; d_call: TRBD2; j_call: TRBJ2-3
cdr3_aa: CASSIGTGFGNQPQHF; cdr3_nt: TGCGCCAGCAGCATAGGGACAGGGTTTGGCAATCAGCCCCAGCATTTT; clone_size: .; v_call: TRBV5-1; cdr3_length: 16; d_call: TRBD1; j_call: TRBJ1-5
cdr3_aa: CASSLSKKTGVDGELFF; cdr3_nt: TGTGCCAGCAGTCTATCGAAGAAGACAGGGGTTGACGGGGAGCTGTTTTTT; clone_size: .; v_call: TRBV2; cdr3_length: 17; d_call: TRBD1; j_call: TRBJ2-2
cdr3_aa: CASSLEGRGRYEQYF; cdr3_nt: TGTGCCAGCAGCTTAGAGGGCAGGGGGCGGTACGAGCAGTACTTC; clone_size: .; v_call: TRBV7-9; cdr3_length: 15; d_call: TRBD1; j_call: TRBJ2-7
cdr3_aa: CASSFNQGQSWLAKNIQYF; cdr3_nt: TGTGCCAGCAGTTTTAATCAGGGGCAGTCTTGGCTAGCCAAAAACATTCAGTACTTC; clone_size: .; v_call: TRBV28; cdr3_length: 19; d_call: .; j_call: TRBJ2-4
cdr3_aa: CASSFHRGSTDTQYF; cdr3_nt: TGTGCCAGCAGCTTCCACAGGGGTAGCACAGATACGCAGTATTTT; clone_size: .; v_call: TRBV7-3; cdr3_length: 15; d_call: TRBD1; j_call: TRBJ2-3
cdr3_aa: CASSPGGWELFF; cdr3_nt: TGCGCCAGCAGCCCAGGGGGTTGGGAACTGTTTTTT; clone_size: .; v_call: TRBV5-1; cdr3_length: 12; d_call: TRBD1; j_call: TRBJ1-4
cdr3_aa: CASSPRTFSGNTIYF; cdr3_nt: TGTGCCAGCAGCCCCCGGACATTCTCTGGAAACACCATATATTTT; clone_size: .; v_call: TRBV9; cdr3_length: 15; d_call: .; j_call: TRBJ1-3
cdr3_aa: CASSRLAGTDTQYF; cdr3_nt: TGTGCCAGTAGCCGACTAGCGGGGACAGATACGCAGTATTTT; clone_size: .; v_call: TRBV19; cdr3_length: 14; d_call: TRBD2; j_call: TRBJ2-3
cdr3_aa: CASSARTSGLSTDTQYF; cdr3_nt: TGTGCCAGCAGTGCGAGGACTAGCGGCTTATCCACAGATACGCAGTATTTT; clone_size: .; v_call: TRBV6-1; cdr3_length: 17; d_call: TRBD2; j_call: TRBJ2-3
cdr3_aa: CADKEGQYTGELFF; cdr3_nt: TGTGCTGATAAAGAAGGACAATACACCGGGGAGCTGTTTTTT; clone_size: .; v_call: TRBV5-8; cdr3_length: 14; d_call: .; j_call: TRBJ2-2
cdr3_aa: CASETGQGSRAFF; cdr3_nt: TGTGCCAGCGAAACCGGACAGGGTTCAAGAGCTTTCTTT; clone_size: .; v_call: TRBV11-2; cdr3_length: 13; d_call: TRBD1; j_call: TRBJ1-1
cdr3_aa: CASSAIIAGGRDTQYF; cdr3_nt: TGTGCCAGCAGCGCTATAATAGCGGGGGGGCGAGATACGCAGTATTTT; clone_size: .; v_call: TRBV9; cdr3_length: 16; d_call: TRBD2; j_call: TRBJ2-3
cdr3_aa: CASSLTGGEGTEAFF; cdr3_nt: TGTGCCAGCAGCTTAACAGGGGGCGAGGGCACTGAAGCTTTCTTT; clone_size: .; v_call: TRBV7-8; cdr3_length: 15; d_call: TRBD1; j_call: TRBJ1-1
cdr3_aa: CASRLTGGGYNSPLHF; cdr3_nt: TGTGCCAGCAGGCTTACTGGCGGGGGCTATAATTCACCCCTCCACTTT; clone_size: .; v_call: TRBV14; cdr3_length: 16; d_call: .; j_call: TRBJ1-6
cdr3_aa: CASSPGGGLAVTDTQYF; cdr3_nt: TGTGCCAGCAGCCCAGGGGGGGGACTAGCGGTCACAGATACGCAGTATTTT; clone_size: .; v_call: TRBV9; cdr3_length: 17; d_call: TRBD2; j_call: TRBJ2-3
cdr3_aa: CASSGGQAMNTEAFF; cdr3_nt: TGTGCCAGCAGTGGGGGACAGGCAATGAACACTGAAGCTTTCTTT; clone_size: .; v_call: TRBV2; cdr3_length: 15; d_call: TRBD1; j_call: TRBJ1-1
cdr3_aa: CASRPGTGDEKLFF; cdr3_nt: TGTGCCAGCAGGCCCGGGACAGGGGATGAAAAACTGTTTTTT; clone_size: once; v_call: TRBV6-5; cdr3_length: 14; d_call: TRBD1; j_call: TRBJ1-4
cdr3_aa: CASSIRTGSHEQYF; cdr3_nt: TGTGCCAGCAGCATCCGGACAGGGAGCCACGAGCAGTACTTC; clone_size: .; v_call: TRBV3-1/TRBV3-2; cdr3_length: 14; d_call: TRBD1; j_call: TRBJ2-7
cdr3_aa: CGTGGKDTQYF; cdr3_nt: TGCGGAACGGGGGGGAAAGATACGCAGTATTTT; clone_size: .; v_call: TRBV20-1; cdr3_length: 11; d_call: TRBD2; j_call: TRBJ2-3
cdr3_aa: CASRQGSDTQYF; cdr3_nt: TGCGCCAGCAGGCAGGGGTCAGATACGCAGTATTTT; clone_size: .; v_call: TRBV5-1; cdr3_length: 12; d_call: .; j_call: TRBJ2-3
cdr3_aa: CASVELTGNTEAFF; cdr3_nt: TGTGCCAGCGTTGAACTGACAGGGAACACTGAAGCTTTCTTT; clone_size: .; v_call: TRBV6-5; cdr3_length: 14; d_call: .; j_call: TRBJ1-1
cdr3_aa: CASSIRGRDTEAFF; cdr3_nt: TGTGCCAGTAGTATCAGGGGGCGCGACACTGAAGCTTTCTTT; clone_size: .; v_call: TRBV19; cdr3_length: 14; d_call: TRBD1; j_call: TRBJ1-1
cdr3_aa: CASMGGQPQHF; cdr3_nt: TGCGCCAGCATGGGGGGTCAGCCCCAGCATTTT; clone_size: .; v_call: TRBV10-1; cdr3_length: 11; d_call: .; j_call: TRBJ1-5
cdr3_aa: CASSYGTGMNNQPQHF; cdr3_nt: TGTGCCAGCAGTTACGGGACAGGGATGAACAATCAGCCCCAGCATTTT; clone_size: .; v_call: TRBV6-2/TRBV6-3; cdr3_length: 16; d_call: TRBD1; j_call: TRBJ1-5
cdr3_aa: CASSPSWSSYNSPLHF; cdr3_nt: TGTGCCAGCAGCCCCTCGTGGAGCTCCTATAATTCACCCCTCCACTTT; clone_size: .; v_call: TRBV7-2; cdr3_length: 16; d_call: .; j_call: TRBJ1-6